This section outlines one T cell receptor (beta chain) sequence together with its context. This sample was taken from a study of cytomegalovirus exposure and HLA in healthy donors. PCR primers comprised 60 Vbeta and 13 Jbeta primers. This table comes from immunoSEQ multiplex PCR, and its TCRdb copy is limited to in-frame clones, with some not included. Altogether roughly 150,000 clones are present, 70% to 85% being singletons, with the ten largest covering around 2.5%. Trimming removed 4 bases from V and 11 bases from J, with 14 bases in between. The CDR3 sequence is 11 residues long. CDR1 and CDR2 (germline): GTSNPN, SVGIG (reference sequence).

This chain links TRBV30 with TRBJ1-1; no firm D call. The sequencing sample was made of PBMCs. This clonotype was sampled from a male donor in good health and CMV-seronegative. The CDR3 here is CAWKDWLRAFF. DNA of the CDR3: TGTGCCTGGAAGGACTGGCTAAGGGCTTTCTTT.